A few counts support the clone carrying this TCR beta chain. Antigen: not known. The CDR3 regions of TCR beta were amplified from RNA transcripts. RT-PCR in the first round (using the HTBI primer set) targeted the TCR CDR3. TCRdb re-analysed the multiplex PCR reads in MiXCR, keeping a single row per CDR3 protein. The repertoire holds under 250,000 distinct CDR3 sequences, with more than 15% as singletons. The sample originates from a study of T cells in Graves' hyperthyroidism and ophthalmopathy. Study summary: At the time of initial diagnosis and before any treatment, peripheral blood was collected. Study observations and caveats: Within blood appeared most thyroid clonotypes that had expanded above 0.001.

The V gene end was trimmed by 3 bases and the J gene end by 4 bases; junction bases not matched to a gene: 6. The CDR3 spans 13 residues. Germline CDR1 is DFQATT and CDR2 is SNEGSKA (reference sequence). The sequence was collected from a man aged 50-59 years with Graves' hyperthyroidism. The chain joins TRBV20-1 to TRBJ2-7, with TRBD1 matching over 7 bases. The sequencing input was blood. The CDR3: CSASYQGEYEQYF. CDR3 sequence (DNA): TGCAGTGCTAGTTATCAGGGGGAGTACGAGCAGTACTTC.